These 29 T cell receptor beta chains came from one sample sequenced in a study of CD8 T cells in Susac syndrome. A quantity of roughly 0.5 to 1 ug RNA underwent reverse transcription using random hexamers. TCRdb called the immunoSEQ multiplex PCR reads again in MiXCR, with one record for every CDR3 protein. The sample lists 80,000 or so distinct CDR3 sequences; around 96% were seen once. The sequencing input was CD8+ T cells from PBMCs. Source of these receptors: a human donor with Susac syndrome.

CDR3 coding DNA: TGTGCCAGCAGCCCCCCTAGCGGAGGGAACTACAATGAGCAGTTCTTC. This codes for CASSPPSGGNYNEQFF. The chain uses TRBV7-9 and TRBJ2-1, with 7 nucleotides matching TRBD2. V was pared by 5 bases and J by 3 bases, with 10 bases of the junction left unmatched. CDR3 length equals 16 residues. Per germline, CDR1 SEHNR and CDR2 FQNEAQ (reference sequence).

The chain couples TRBV24-1 to TRBJ2-1; D unresolved. Germline loops: CDR1 KGHDR, CDR2 SFDVKD. CDR3 length equals 13 residues. With 4 bases removed from V and 7 bases from J, the gap between germline ends came to 10 bases. The CDR3: CATSEYVGNEQFF. CDR3 nucleotide sequence: TGTGCCACCAGTGAGTATGTCGGTAATGAGCAGTTCTTC.

This rearrangement joins TRBV7-3 to TRBJ2-3; TRBD2 matches 7 bases. The germline gives CDR1 SGHTA, CDR2 FQGTGA. V gave up 5 bases and J gave up 0 bases; unmatched junction bases: 11. The CDR3 extends over 17 amino acids. The CDR3 region is CASSAVASGLSTDTQYF. The CDR3 nucleotides are TGTGCCAGCAGCGCTGTGGCTAGCGGACTTAGCACAGATACGCAGTATTTT.

The chain carries TRBV4-3 and TRBJ1-5, with D possibly matching TRBD1 (5 bases). Germline V gene lookup returns CDR1 LGHNA and CDR2 YSLEER. V was clipped by 1 base and J by 0 bases, with 13 bases between them. This CDR3 is 17 amino acids long. The CDR3 region is CASSQVYSGTSNQPQHF. The CDR3, as DNA: TGCGCCAGCAGCCAAGTTTATTCGGGGACTAGCAATCAGCCCCAGCATTTT.

V and J are TRBV20-1 and TRBJ2-3; 9 bases fit TRBD2. CDR1 and CDR2 (germline): DFQATT, SNEGSKA (reference sequence). The trim removed 3 bases at V and 10 bases at J, leaving 14 bases unmatched. The CDR3 is 15 amino acids. The CDR3 loop reads CSASSGLARGSAQYF. In nucleotides, the CDR3 is TGCAGTGCTAGTAGTGGACTAGCGAGGGGGTCGGCGCAGTATTTT.

V is TRBV5-1 and J is TRBJ2-6; 10 positions match TRBD2. Trimming removed 6 bases from V and 0 bases from J; junction bases left unmatched: 6. The germline CDR1 and CDR2 sequences are SGHRS and YFSETQ. The CDR3 runs 17 residues. The CDR3 DNA is TGCGCCAGCACCGGGACTAGCGCCCGCTCTGGGGCCAACGTCCTGACTTTC. Protein product: CASTGTSARSGANVLTF.

The genes are TRBV18 and TRBJ2-7; the match to TRBD1 covers 10 bases. The CDR3 loop spans 14 amino acids. After removal of 3 bases from V and 1 base from J, the junction contained 0 bases not matched to a gene. CDR1 and CDR2 (germline): KGHSH, LQKENI. This CDR3 is CASSPGQGSYEQYF. The CDR3 coding sequence is TGTGCCAGCTCACCGGGACAGGGGTCCTACGAGCAGTACTTC.

The chain carries TRBV20-1 and TRBJ1-2, with D perhaps TRBD1 (5 bases). CDR1 DFQATT and CDR2 SNEGSKA come from the germline V gene (reference sequence). The V and J ends lost 3 bases and 1 base respectively, with 15 bases between them. This CDR3 is 15 amino acids long. The CDR3 region is CSASRLTAINYGYTF. CDR3 coding DNA: TGCAGTGCTAGTCGCTTGACAGCGATTAACTATGGCTACACCTTC.

The chain carries TRBV7-9 and TRBJ2-2; 11 bases are shared with TRBD2. This CDR3 region has 16 residues. Germline assignment: CDR1 SEHNR and CDR2 FQNEAQ (reference sequence). V shed 4 bases, J shed 6 bases, and the junction held 7 bases outside the gene matches. In nucleotides, the CDR3 is TGTGCCAGCAGCTCTACTAGCGGGAGATCGGCCGGGGAGCTGTTTTTT. Its protein product is CASSSTSGRSAGELFF. Together with reference TRBV7-9 and TRBJ2-2, the CDR3 gives the full variable domain: DTGVSQNPRHKITKRGQNVTFRCDPISEHNRLYWYRQTLGQGPEFLTYFQNEAQLEKSRLLSDRFSAERPKGSFSTLEIQRTEQGDSAMYLCASSSTSGRSAGELFFGEGSRLTVL.

The chain recombines TRBV29-1 with TRBJ2-7; D possibly uses TRBD1 or TRBD2 (6 bases each). Trimming pared 3 bases from V and 2 bases from J, leaving 23 bases between. Germline-derived CDR1 and CDR2 are SQVTM and ANQGSEA. The CDR3 spans 17 residues. The CDR3 here is CSVEVRDIHRRAYEQYF. DNA of the CDR3: TGCAGCGTTGAGGTCCGGGACATACACAGGAGGGCCTACGAGCAGTACTTC.

The chain recombines TRBV6-5 with TRBJ2-1; D uncertain. Germline values: CDR1 MNHEY, CDR2 SVGAGI. Trimming cost V 5 bases and J 6 bases, with 14 bases left between them. The CDR3 totals 14 residues. The CDR3 DNA is TGTGCCAGCAGTCCCATTTCCCCTCCCAATGAGCAGTTCTTC. Translation gives CASSPISPPNEQFF.

The chain links TRBV9 to TRBJ1-2; D is uncertain. Trimming took off 4 bases at V and 7 bases at J, with 11 bases between the two ends. Germline CDR1 reads SGDLS; CDR2 reads YYNGEE. The CDR3 contains 12 residues. The CDR3 nucleotides are TGTGCCAGCAGCCAGCGTGCTGGTGGCTACACCTTC. Protein product: CASSQRAGGYTF.

In the case of this clonotype: An end of the junction differs from the germline gene, which may be a read error. The CDR3 DNA follows: TGTGCTAGCAGCCCCGGGACAGCTTTTCCCGAGCAGTTCTTC. Its protein product is CASSPGTAFPEQFF. The chain recombines TRBV7-7 with TRBJ2-1, with 7 positions matching TRBD1. This CDR3 contains 14 residues. Germline values: CDR1 SSHAT, CDR2 FNYEAQ (reference sequence).

This clonotype showed up just a few times. The chain uses TRBV4-2 and TRBJ2-3, with a possible D match to TRBD2 (6 bases). The CDR3 spans 13 residues. V lost 3 bases, J lost 6 bases, and 10 bases lay in between. Per germline, CDR1 LGHNA and CDR2 YNFKEQ. In DNA, the CDR3 is TGTGCCAGCAGCCAGGGGCTAGCGGATACGCAGTATTTT. Protein: CASSQGLADTQYF.

This clonotype has just one count. The V and J genes are TRBV5-6 and TRBJ2-5; weak D call: TRBD2 (6 bases). The germline V gene encodes CDR1 SGHDT and CDR2 YYEEEE. Trimming left V 2 bases short and J 6 bases short, with 14 bases between. There are 14 residues in the CDR3. The CDR3 DNA sequence: TGTGCCAGCAGCTTATCTGCGGGAAAAAAGACCCAGTACTTC. Protein product: CASSLSAGKKTQYF.

V usage is TRBV29-1 and J usage is TRBJ2-3, with 10 bases fitting TRBD2. The CDR3 is made up of 14 amino acids. The germline gives CDR1 SQVTM, CDR2 ANQGSEA. J gave up 5 bases and V 4 bases, and 6 bases lay outside the gene matches. CDR3 in DNA: TGCAGCGTTGTCCTAGCGGGAGCGGGAGATACGCAGTATTTT. Protein sequence: CSVVLAGAGDTQYF.

The chain links TRBV11-1 to TRBJ2-4; TRBD1 matches at 8 bases. The J segment lost 5 bases and the V segment lost 6 bases, leaving 6 bases of the junction unmatched. The CDR3 is made up of 14 amino acids. CDR1 is SGHAT, CDR2 FQDESV, per germline (reference sequence). The CDR3 DNA is TGTGCCAGCAGAGACGACAGGGGCGAAAACATTCAGTACTTC. It specifies CASRDDRGENIQYF.

The CDR3 is CATSGRTSSDEQFF. The CDR3 nucleotides read TGTGCCACCAGCGGACGAACTAGCAGCGATGAGCAGTTCTTC. This chain joins TRBV15 and TRBJ2-1; possible D gene TRBD2, 6 bases. Trimming left V 5 bases short and J 8 bases short, with 16 bases between. This CDR3 is 14 amino acids long. The germline gives CDR1 LNHNV, CDR2 YYDKDF (reference sequence).

Only one count was recorded for this clonotype. The genes are TRBV6-6 and TRBJ1-2; a weak D match, TRBD1 (6 bases). Germline CDR1 is MNHNY and CDR2 is SVGAGI (reference sequence). V lost 8 bases and J 4 bases, leaving 14 bases between the germline ends. This CDR3 has 13 amino acids. CDR3 loop: CASLGGAGYGYTF. The CDR3, as DNA: TGTGCCAGCCTGGGGGGGGCCGGCTATGGCTACACCTTC.

The chain recombines TRBV28 with TRBJ1-5; 7 bases fit TRBD1. The CDR3 totals 13 residues. Looked up from germline, CDR1 is MDHEN and CDR2 is SYDVKM. Losses at the gene ends were 6 bases for V and 2 bases for J; bases not matched to a gene: 1. CDR3 sequence: CASSTGGNQPQHF. The CDR3 DNA reads TGTGCCAGCAGCACAGGGGGCAATCAGCCCCAGCATTTT.

This chain connects TRBV11-2 to TRBJ2-7; 10 nucleotides line up with TRBD1. Germline loops: CDR1 SGHAT, CDR2 FQNNGV. V shed 4 bases, J shed 2 bases, and the junction held 8 bases outside the gene matches. CDR3 length: 16 amino acids. The chain's CDR3 is CASSSRDRGAAYEQYF. The DNA of the CDR3 is TGTGCCAGCAGCTCCCGGGACAGGGGTGCAGCCTACGAGCAGTACTTC.

The CDR3 sequence: CSVESPGGLGAFF. Here the CDR3 DNA reads TGCAGCGTTGAAAGTCCAGGCGGACTTGGGGCTTTCTTT. The rearrangement links TRBV29-1 to TRBJ1-1; D gene ambiguous. CDR1 is SQVTM and CDR2 is ANQGSEA in the germline V gene. This CDR3 has 13 amino acids. V lost 2 bases to trimming and J lost 11 bases, with 18 bases between them. Combining the CDR3 with reference TRBV29-1 and TRBJ1-1 gives the whole variable domain SAVISQKPSRDICQRGTSLTIQCQVDSQVTMMFWYRQQPGQSLTLIATANQGSEATYESGFVIDKFPISRPNLTFSTLTVSNMSPEDSSIYLCSVESPGGLGAFFGQGTRLTVV.

V is TRBV30 and J is TRBJ1-5, with 8 bases that match TRBD1. CDR1 and CDR2 from the germline V gene are GTSNPN and SVGIG (reference sequence). The ends lost 2 bases at V and 1 base at J; junction bases unmatched: 4. The length of the CDR3 is 15 residues. The CDR3 reads CAWSQGAGSNQPQHF. The CDR3 DNA is TGTGCCTGGAGTCAGGGGGCAGGGAGCAATCAGCCCCAGCATTTT. Looking up the rest from reference TRBV30 and TRBJ1-5 gives the full variable domain: SQTIHQWPATLVQPVGSPLSLECTVEGTSNPNLYWYRQAAGRGLQLLFYSVGIGQISSEVPQNLSASRPQDRQFILSSKKLLLSDSGFYLCAWSQGAGSNQPQHFGDGTRLSIL.

This clonotype was observed once. This chain uses TRBV6-2 or TRBV6-3 with TRBJ2-7, with D perhaps assigned TRBD1 or TRBD2 (5 bases each). There are 14 residues in the CDR3. V was cut by 6 bases and J by 3 bases, with 15 bases left in between. The germline CDR1 and CDR2 sequences are MNHEY and SVGEGT. CDR3 region: CASRTGTAYYEQYF. The CDR3 DNA sequence: TGTGCCAGCAGAACCGGGACCGCTTACTACGAGCAGTACTTC.

This chain links TRBV28 with TRBJ2-1; 10 nucleotides line up with TRBD2. There are 16 residues in the CDR3. Germline V CDR1 and CDR2: MDHEN, SYDVKM. The junction had 6 bases not matched to a gene; V was cut back by 5 bases and J by 2 bases. The CDR3 loop is CASSLYLAGAYNEQFF. DNA for the CDR3: TGTGCCAGCAGTCTTTATCTAGCGGGAGCCTACAATGAGCAGTTCTTC. Filled out from reference TRBV28 and TRBJ2-1, the complete variable domain reads DVKVTQSSRYLVKRTGEKVFLECVQDMDHENMFWYRQDPGLGLRLIYFSYDVKMKEKGDIPEGYSVSREKKERFSLILESASTNQTSMYLCASSLYLAGAYNEQFFGPGTRLTVL.

V usage is TRBV29-1 and J usage is TRBJ2-1, with 8 bases that match TRBD2. The V segment lost 4 bases and the J segment 4 bases; nucleotides outside the gene matches: 3. CDR3 length equals 13 residues. Germline-derived CDR1 and CDR2 are SQVTM and ANQGSEA. The CDR3 DNA reads TGCAGCGTTGGACTAGCGACTTACAATGAGCAGTTCTTC. This encodes CSVGLATYNEQFF.

This chain links TRBV15 with TRBJ1-1; 7 bases are shared with TRBD1. V shed 4 bases, J shed 8 bases, and the junction held 7 bases outside the gene matches. Germline loops: CDR1 LNHNV, CDR2 YYDKDF (reference sequence). The CDR3 loop spans 13 amino acids. The CDR3 here is CATSKYRDSEAFF. The CDR3 DNA follows: TGTGCCACCAGCAAATACCGGGACAGCGAAGCTTTCTTT.

This chain's CDR3 is CSASKVRVTGANVLTF. DNA for the CDR3: TGCAGTGCTAGTAAGGTCAGGGTAACTGGGGCCAACGTCCTGACTTTC. This chain connects TRBV20-1 to TRBJ2-6; possibly TRBD1 for D (5 bases). Trimming removed 3 bases from V and 2 bases from J, with 14 bases in between. The CDR3 consists of 16 residues. Germline CDR1 and CDR2: DFQATT and SNEGSKA (reference sequence).

In this sample, this clonotype turned up once. The chain uses TRBV6-6 and TRBJ2-1; no reliable D call. CDR1 is MNHNY, CDR2 SVGAGI, per germline (reference sequence). V was clipped by 4 bases and J by 4 bases, with 11 bases between them. CDR3 length: 14 residues. In DNA form, the CDR3 reads TGTGCCAGCAGTTCCCTCATACAGTACAATGAGCAGTTCTTC. Amino acids: CASSSLIQYNEQFF.